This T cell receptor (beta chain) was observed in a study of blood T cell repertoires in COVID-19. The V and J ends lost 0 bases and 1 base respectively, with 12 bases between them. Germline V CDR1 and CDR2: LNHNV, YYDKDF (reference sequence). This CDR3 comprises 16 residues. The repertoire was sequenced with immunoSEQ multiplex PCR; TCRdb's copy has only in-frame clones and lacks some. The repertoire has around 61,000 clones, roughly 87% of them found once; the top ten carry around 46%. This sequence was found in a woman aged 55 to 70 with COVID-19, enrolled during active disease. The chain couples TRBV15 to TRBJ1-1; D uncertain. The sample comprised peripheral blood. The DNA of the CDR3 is TGTGCCACCAGCAGAGATCGCCGGCGCGGGAACACTGAAGCTTTCTTT. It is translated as CATSRDRRRGNTEAFF.